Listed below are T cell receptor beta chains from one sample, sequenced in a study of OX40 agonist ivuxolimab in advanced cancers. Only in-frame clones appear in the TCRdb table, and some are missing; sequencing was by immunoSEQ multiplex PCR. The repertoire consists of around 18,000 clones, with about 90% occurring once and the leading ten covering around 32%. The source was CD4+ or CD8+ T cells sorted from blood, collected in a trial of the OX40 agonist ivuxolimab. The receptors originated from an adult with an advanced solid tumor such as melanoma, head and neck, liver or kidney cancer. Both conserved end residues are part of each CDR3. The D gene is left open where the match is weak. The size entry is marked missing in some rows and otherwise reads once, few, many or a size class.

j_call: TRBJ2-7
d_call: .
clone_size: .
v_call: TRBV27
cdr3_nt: TGTGCCAGCAGTTTCCAGGTGACCTACGAGCAGTACTTC
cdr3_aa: CASSFQVTYEQYF

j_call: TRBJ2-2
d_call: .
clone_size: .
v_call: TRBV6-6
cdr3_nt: TGTGCCAGCAGTTACTTACAAACGAACACCGGGGAGCTGTTTTTT
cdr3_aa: CASSYLQTNTGELFF

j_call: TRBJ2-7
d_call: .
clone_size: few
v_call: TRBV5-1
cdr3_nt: TGCGCCAGCAGCAACACAGGGCCCTGGCTCGAGCAGTACTTC
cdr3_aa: CASSNTGPWLEQYF

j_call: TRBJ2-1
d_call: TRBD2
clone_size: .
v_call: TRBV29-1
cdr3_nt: TGCAGCGTGGAAAATACTAGCGGGAATCTCAATGAGCAGTTCTTC
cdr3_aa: CSVENTSGNLNEQFF

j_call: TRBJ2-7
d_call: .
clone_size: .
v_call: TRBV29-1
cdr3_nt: TGCAGCGTTGGGGGGCGCATACCTACGACTGACGAGCAGTACTTC
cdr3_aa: CSVGGRIPTTDEQYF

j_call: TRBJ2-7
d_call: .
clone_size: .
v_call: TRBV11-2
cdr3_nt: TGTGCCATCGGAGGGACCGCCGTCTACGAGCAGTACTTC
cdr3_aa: CAIGGTAVYEQYF

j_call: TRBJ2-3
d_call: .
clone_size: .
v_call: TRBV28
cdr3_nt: TGTGCCAGCAGTCTTGGAGTGTGGAGCACAGATACGCAGTATTTT
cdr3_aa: CASSLGVWSTDTQYF

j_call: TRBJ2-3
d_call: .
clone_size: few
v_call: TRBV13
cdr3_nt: TGTGCCAGCAGCCCGGGGACGGTTCAAGATACGCAGTATTTT
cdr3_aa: CASSPGTVQDTQYF

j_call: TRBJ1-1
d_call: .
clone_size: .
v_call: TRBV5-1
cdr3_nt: TGCGCCAGCAGCCCCTCGGGAACCGGAGCTTTCTTT
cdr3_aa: CASSPSGTGAFF

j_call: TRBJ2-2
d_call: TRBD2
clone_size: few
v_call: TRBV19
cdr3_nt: TGTGCCAGTAGTCCTGCGGGAGGCCTCACCGGGGAGCTGTTTTTT
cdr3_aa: CASSPAGGLTGELFF

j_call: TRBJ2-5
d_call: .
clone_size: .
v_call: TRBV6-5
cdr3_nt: TGTGCCAGCACCCGGACCGGCGTGGGGGAGACCCAGTACTTC
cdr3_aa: CASTRTGVGETQYF

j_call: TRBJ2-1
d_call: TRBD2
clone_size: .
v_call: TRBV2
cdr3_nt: TGTGCCATCCCCCGGACTAGCGGGAGTAATGAGCAGTTCTTC
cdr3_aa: CAIPRTSGSNEQFF

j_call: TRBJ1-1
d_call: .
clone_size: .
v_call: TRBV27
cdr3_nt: TGTGCCAGCGGTTGGACTGAAGCTTTCTTT
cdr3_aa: CASGWTEAFF

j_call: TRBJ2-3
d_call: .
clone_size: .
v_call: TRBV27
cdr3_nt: TGTGCCAGCAGTGTCACAGATACGCAGTATTTT
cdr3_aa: CASSVTDTQYF

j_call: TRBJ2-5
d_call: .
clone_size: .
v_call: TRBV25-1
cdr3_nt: TGTGCCAGCAGTGAAGTCCGGAGGGGTCAAGAGACCCAGTACTTC
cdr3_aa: CASSEVRRGQETQYF

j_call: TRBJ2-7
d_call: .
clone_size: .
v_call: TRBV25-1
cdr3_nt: TGTGCCAGCAGTGAAGGAAACAAGCAGTACTTC
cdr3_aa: CASSEGNKQYF

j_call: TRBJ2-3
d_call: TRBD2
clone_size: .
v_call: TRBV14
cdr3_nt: TGTGCCAGCAGCCAAGTAGCGGGAGGGCTTTTGAACACAGATACGCAGTATTTT
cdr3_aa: CASSQVAGGLLNTDTQYF

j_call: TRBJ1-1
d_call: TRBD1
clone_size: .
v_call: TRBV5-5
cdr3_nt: TGTGCCAGCAGTTATGGACAGGGGGCGATCACTGAAGCTTTCTTT
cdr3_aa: CASSYGQGAITEAFF

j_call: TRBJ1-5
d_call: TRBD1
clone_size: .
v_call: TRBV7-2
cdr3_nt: TGTGCCAGCAGCGTACGGACAGGGCTGAATCAGCCCCAGCATTTT
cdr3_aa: CASSVRTGLNQPQHF

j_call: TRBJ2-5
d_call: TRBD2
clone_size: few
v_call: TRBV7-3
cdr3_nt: TGTGCCAGCAGCTCAACTGGACTAGCGGGAGAGACCCAGTACTTC
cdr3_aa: CASSSTGLAGETQYF

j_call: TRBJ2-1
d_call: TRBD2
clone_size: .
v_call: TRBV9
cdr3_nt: TGTGCCAGCACCATAGGGGCTAGCGGGGGGGAGCGGTTCTTC
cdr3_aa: CASTIGASGGERFF

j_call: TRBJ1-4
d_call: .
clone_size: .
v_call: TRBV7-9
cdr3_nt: TGTGCCAGCAGCTTAGAACTGGACTTGGGGGAAAAACTGTTTTTT
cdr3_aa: CASSLELDLGEKLFF

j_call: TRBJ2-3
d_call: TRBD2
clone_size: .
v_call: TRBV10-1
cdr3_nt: TGCGCCAGCAGGGAAGGGACTAAGCGTATGCCTAGCACAGATACGCAGTATTTT
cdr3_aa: CASREGTKRMPSTDTQYF

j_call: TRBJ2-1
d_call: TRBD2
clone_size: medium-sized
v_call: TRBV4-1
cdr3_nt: TGCGCCAGCAGCCAAGGAAGCGGGACCTGGGATGAGCAGTTCTTC
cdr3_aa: CASSQGSGTWDEQFF

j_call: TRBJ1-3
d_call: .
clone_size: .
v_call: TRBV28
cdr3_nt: TGTGCCAGCAGTTTTTCGATGAGCTCTGGAAACACCATATATTTT
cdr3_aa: CASSFSMSSGNTIYF

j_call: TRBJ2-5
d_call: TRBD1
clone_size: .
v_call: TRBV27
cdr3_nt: TGTGCCAGCGGGGGGACAGGGGCAGGGCAAGAGACCCAGTACTTC
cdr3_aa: CASGGTGAGQETQYF

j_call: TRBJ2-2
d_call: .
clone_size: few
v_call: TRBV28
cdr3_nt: TGTGCCAGCAGGGACACCGGGGAGCTGTTTTTT
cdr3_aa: CASRDTGELFF

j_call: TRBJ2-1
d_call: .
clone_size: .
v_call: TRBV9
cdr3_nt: TGTGCCAGCTCTAACGGGCCCCCCTCCTACAATGAGCAGTTCTTC
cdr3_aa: CASSNGPPSYNEQFF

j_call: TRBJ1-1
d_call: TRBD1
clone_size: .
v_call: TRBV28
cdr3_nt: TGTGCCAGCAGTTTTTCGGGACAGATTGAAGCTTTCTTT
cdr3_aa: CASSFSGQIEAFF